The 28 T cell receptor beta chains below come from one sample, sequenced in a study of early T cells in non-severe SARS-CoV-2 infection. TCRdb processed the 5' RACE reads anew with MiXCR; each CDR3 protein has one entry. The data hold around 92,000 distinct CDR3 sequences, with about 10% observed a single time. Sequencing was performed on whole blood. Receptors originate from an adult who was a healthcare worker with PCR-confirmed SARS-CoV-2 infection or an uninfected control (not recorded which).

This clonotype has only a few counts. The J gene is TRBJ2-3, the V gene TRBV27; 8 bases line up with TRBD2. This CDR3 region has 16 residues. Losses at the gene ends were 4 bases for V and 2 bases for J; bases not matched to a gene: 8. CDR1 and CDR2 (germline): MNHEY, SMNVEV (reference sequence). The CDR3 here is CASSSSGGPFTDTQYF. The CDR3 DNA sequence: TGTGCCAGCAGTTCATCGGGGGGGCCGTTCACAGATACGCAGTATTTT.

The rearrangement joins TRBV5-6 to TRBJ2-5; TRBD1 is a possible D gene (6 bases). Trimming removed 4 bases from V and 4 bases from J, with 11 bases in between. The germline gives CDR1 SGHDT, CDR2 YYEEEE. This CDR3 is built from 13 residues. DNA of the CDR3: TGTGCCAGCAGCACCGGACAGACAGAGACCCAGTACTTC. Translated, it gives CASSTGQTETQYF.

This clonotype was counted ten times or more. This sequence joins TRBV25-1 and TRBJ2-3; D is undetermined. Germline V gene lookup returns CDR1 MGHDK and CDR2 SYGVNS. The V end lost 5 bases, the J end lost 6 bases, and 12 bases lay between the germline ends. The CDR3 spans 13 residues. The CDR3 spells CASSSTRPDTQYF. The CDR3 DNA sequence: TGTGCCAGCAGTTCGACGCGGCCGGATACGCAGTATTTT.

This clonotype was counted only a few times. This chain connects TRBV14 to TRBJ2-1; 13 nucleotides align to TRBD2. Germline V lookup: CDR1 SGHDN, CDR2 FVKESK. After removal of 2 bases from V and 0 bases from J, the junction contained 7 bases not matched to a gene. CDR3 length equals 19 residues. The CDR3 DNA sequence: TGTGCCAGCAGCCAATACGGACTAGCGGGGGTAAGCTCCTACAATGAGCAGTTCTTC. Protein sequence: CASSQYGLAGVSSYNEQFF.

This clonotype occurred many times. The genes are TRBV12-3 or TRBV12-4 and TRBJ2-1; 9 bases agree with TRBD2. There are 14 residues in the CDR3. The CDR3 protein is CASLAGLTYNEQFF. CDR3 DNA sequence: TGTGCTAGTCTAGCGGGACTCACCTACAATGAGCAGTTCTTC.

This clonotype was seen a handful of times. The DNA for the CDR3 is TGCGCCAGTTCTCTACAGGCGAACTATGGCTACACCTTC. Translating it yields CASSLQANYGYTF. The chain recombines TRBV5-1 with TRBJ1-2; possibly TRBD1 for D (5 bases). Deletions cut 8 bases from V and 2 bases from J, with 13 bases between. The CDR3 length is 13 residues. The germline V gene encodes CDR1 SGHRS and CDR2 YFSETQ.

This clonotype was counted ten times or more. This chain links TRBV19 with TRBJ2-7; 8 nucleotides match TRBD1. The germline V gene has CDR1 LNHDA and CDR2 SQIVND (reference sequence). V shed 3 bases, J shed 4 bases, and the junction held 8 bases outside the gene matches. The CDR3 totals 15 residues. This CDR3 reads CASSIATGGEYEQYF. The DNA of the CDR3 is TGTGCCAGTAGTATCGCTACAGGGGGAGAATACGAGCAGTACTTC.

This clonotype was counted ten times or more. The chain has TRBV20-1 and TRBJ2-1; 12 nucleotides match TRBD2. Looked up from germline, CDR1 is DFQATT and CDR2 is SNEGSKA (reference sequence). The CDR3 extends over 18 amino acids. J was trimmed by 0 bases and V by 3 bases; bases with no gene match: 9. Written as DNA, the CDR3 is TGCAGTGCTAGCATGACTAGCGGGGGCCGGAGCTCCTACAATGAGCAGTTCTTC. It is translated as CSASMTSGGRSSYNEQFF.

This clonotype was counted ten times or more. The chain employs TRBV2 and TRBJ2-2, with D perhaps matching TRBD1 (5 bases). The length of the CDR3 is 15 residues. Trimming left V 6 bases short and J 1 base short, with 12 bases between. Looked up from germline, CDR1 is SNHLY and CDR2 is FYNNEI. CDR3 in amino acids: CASRRQKLNTGELFF. In nucleotides, the CDR3 is TGTGCCAGCAGAAGACAGAAGTTGAACACCGGGGAGCTGTTTTTT.

The chain has TRBV2 and TRBJ2-5, with TRBD1 matching 7 bases. The CDR3 is 15 amino acids. Germline V gene data show CDR1 as SNHLY and CDR2 as FYNNEI. V shed 1 base, J shed 5 bases, and the junction held 7 bases outside the gene matches. CDR3 loop: CASSEEGAGEETQYF. CDR3 sequence (DNA): TGTGCCAGCAGTGAAGAGGGGGCAGGAGAGGAGACCCAGTACTTC.

This clonotype was recorded at least ten times. This sequence joins TRBV9 and TRBJ2-2, with a possible D match to TRBD2 (5 bases). The length of the CDR3 is 16 residues. Germline loops: CDR1 SGDLS, CDR2 YYNGEE. V was cut by 0 bases and J by 1 base, with 10 bases left in between. In DNA, the CDR3 is TGTGCCAGCAGCGTAGAAGGCGGGTGGAACACCGGGGAGCTGTTTTTT. Amino acid sequence: CASSVEGGWNTGELFF.

The V gene is TRBV11-3, the J gene TRBJ2-3, with 11 bases fitting TRBD1. Germline loops: CDR1 SGHNT, CDR2 YENEEA. V shed 5 bases and J 0 bases; nucleotides not matched to a gene: 7. The CDR3 runs to 17 residues. This chain's CDR3 is CASSPGQGATSTDTQYF. The CDR3 DNA reads as TGTGCCAGCAGCCCCGGACAGGGGGCTACAAGCACAGATACGCAGTATTTT.

This chain connects TRBV20-1 to TRBJ2-7; 7 bases map to TRBD2. The CDR3 length is 15 residues. Trimming cost V 0 bases and J 0 bases; bases outside gene matches: 5. Germline values: CDR1 DFQATT, CDR2 SNEGSKA (reference sequence). Written as DNA, the CDR3 is TGCAGTGCTAGAGATATGAAGCGGGGCTCCTACGAGCAGTACTTC. Its translation: CSARDMKRGSYEQYF.

This clonotype appeared a few times. This chain links TRBV27 with TRBJ1-5; tentatively, D is TRBD1 (6 bases). Trimming took 2 bases from V and 7 from J, leaving 15 bases between them. CDR3 length equals 15 residues. CDR1 and CDR2 from the germline V gene are MNHEY and SMNVEV (reference sequence). CDR3 amino acids: CASSLHPGAQQPQHF. The CDR3 DNA reads as TGTGCCAGCAGTTTACATCCAGGGGCCCAACAGCCCCAGCATTTT.

This clonotype has ten or more counts. The chain has TRBV4-1 and TRBJ1-2; 7 bases match TRBD1. Germline V gene data show CDR1 as MGHRA and CDR2 as YSYEKL. The CDR3 sequence is 14 residues long. After removal of 3 bases from V and 13 bases from J, the junction contained 14 bases not matched to a gene. Written as DNA, the CDR3 is TGCGCCAGCAGCCACCCTGGGCCAGGGGGTCGAGCCACCTTC. Translating gives CASSHPGPGGRATF.

The J gene is TRBJ1-1, the V gene TRBV13; D gene uncertain. V lost 2 bases, J lost 1 base, and 11 bases lay in between. Looked up from germline, CDR1 is PRHDT and CDR2 is FYEKMQ (reference sequence). This CDR3 has 15 amino acids. The CDR3 region has the DNA TGTGCCAGCAGCTTATACTCTATGGGGAACACTGAAGCTTTCTTT. It translates to CASSLYSMGNTEAFF.

The gene calls are TRBV23-1 and TRBJ2-3; 10 bases match TRBD2. TRBV23-1 is known as an ORF, though its function is uncertain. This CDR3 is built from 16 residues. Trimming took 7 bases from V and 2 from J; bases not matched to a gene: 9. The CDR3 DNA reads as TGCGCCAGCAAACCACGACTAGCGGGCCACACAGATACGCAGTATTTT. The encoded protein is CASKPRLAGHTDTQYF.

The rearrangement joins TRBV18 to TRBJ1-1; 8 bases map to TRBD1. V dropped 5 bases and J dropped 1; count of bases not matched to a gene: 6. This CDR3 has 15 amino acids. Germline V gives CDR1 KGHSH, CDR2 LQKENI. The CDR3 DNA sequence: TGTGCCAGCTCATCCCAGGGGGCGTCGAACACTGAAGCTTTCTTT. This gives the protein CASSSQGASNTEAFF.

The genes are TRBV4-1 and TRBJ2-1; D is unresolved. The germline V and J ends were trimmed by 2 bases and 0 bases, with 11 bases remaining between them. The CDR3 has 16 amino acids. The germline CDR1 and CDR2 sequences are MGHRA and YSYEKL. The CDR3 loop reads CASSQLNMVSYNEQFF. DNA of the CDR3: TGCGCCAGCAGCCAACTGAATATGGTCTCCTACAATGAGCAGTTCTTC.

This clonotype has ten or more counts. This chain links TRBV5-1 with TRBJ2-1; unclear D gene. Germline V gene sequence: CDR1 SGHRS, CDR2 YFSETQ. The V end was cut by 2 bases, the J end by 0 bases, with 9 bases between. The CDR3 has 15 residues. Here the CDR3 DNA reads TGCGCCAGCAGCTTCCCACCAACCTCCTACAATGAGCAGTTCTTC. It yields the protein CASSFPPTSYNEQFF.

This clonotype was observed a handful of times. The chain has TRBV7-2 and TRBJ2-5; D gene uncertain. This CDR3 has 15 residues. CDR1 SGHTA and CDR2 FQGNSA come from the germline V gene. V was pared by 1 base and J by 4 bases, with 13 bases between. The CDR3 sequence is CASSLGGIRRETQYF. CDR3 DNA sequence: TGTGCCAGCAGCTTAGGTGGGATTCGGAGAGAGACCCAGTACTTC.

There are a few counts of this clonotype. This chain joins TRBV12-3 or TRBV12-4 and TRBJ2-5; D remains unclear. This CDR3 is 13 amino acids long. Between the trimmed V and J ends, which lost 1 base and 4 bases, there was a span of 7 bases. DNA of the CDR3: TGTGCCAGCAGTTTAGGCCCCGTAGAGACCCAGTACTTC. It is translated as CASSLGPVETQYF.

This clonotype was observed a few times. This rearrangement joins TRBV20-1 to TRBJ2-5; 12 bases agree with TRBD2. The CDR3 loop spans 15 amino acids. The ends lost 2 bases at V and 5 bases at J; junction bases unmatched: 6. The germline V gene encodes CDR1 DFQATT and CDR2 SNEGSKA (reference sequence). CDR3 protein: CSARRLAGARETQYF. For the CDR3, the DNA is TGCAGTGCTAGACGACTAGCGGGAGCGCGTGAGACCCAGTACTTC.

The chain uses TRBV6-5 and TRBJ2-3; tentatively, D is TRBD1 (5 bases). Germline V lookup: CDR1 MNHEY, CDR2 SVGAGI. V gave up 6 bases and J gave up 0 bases, with 10 bases separating them. The CDR3 covers 14 residues. CDR3 in DNA: TGTGCCAGCAGAGGGGAATATAGCACAGATACGCAGTATTTT. Translated, it gives CASRGEYSTDTQYF.

The rearrangement uses TRBV13 and TRBJ1-1; 11 nucleotides agree with TRBD1. Germline assignment: CDR1 PRHDT and CDR2 FYEKMQ (reference sequence). J was trimmed by 4 bases and V by 1 base; bases with no gene match: 5. The CDR3 consists of 16 residues. CDR3 in amino acids: CASSLAGGTGGTEAFF. The CDR3, as DNA: TGTGCCAGCAGCTTAGCGGGCGGGACAGGGGGCACTGAAGCTTTCTTT.

The chain links TRBV6-1 to TRBJ1-2; D gene unclear. Deletions cut 2 bases from V and 6 bases from J, with 10 bases between. The germline CDR1 and CDR2 sequences are MNHNS and SASEGT. This CDR3 contains 13 residues. The CDR3 bases are TGTGCCAGCAGTGAAAGGTATGCGGATGGCTACACCTTC. Protein sequence: CASSERYADGYTF.

CDR3 region: CASSEGQRTYNEQFF. In nucleotides, the CDR3 is TGTGCCAGCAGTGAAGGACAGAGGACTTACAATGAGCAGTTCTTC. The rearrangement uses TRBV2 and TRBJ2-1; the D call may be TRBD1 or TRBD2 (5 bases each). Germline-derived CDR1 and CDR2 are SNHLY and FYNNEI. This CDR3 contains 15 residues. Trimming pared 1 base from V and 4 bases from J, leaving 11 bases between.

This clonotype was seen repeatedly, ten times or more. This chain connects TRBV5-1 to TRBJ2-5, with 9 bases matching TRBD1. Germline CDR1 is SGHRS and CDR2 is YFSETQ. V shed 4 bases, J shed 5 bases, and the junction held 9 bases outside the gene matches. The CDR3 has 15 amino acids. The DNA of the CDR3 is TGCGCCAGCAGCCGGGACAGGGCCCCGGGGGAGACCCAGTACTTC. Translating gives CASSRDRAPGETQYF.